The 20 T cell receptor beta chains listed next were all sequenced from one sample in a study of blood T cell repertoires in COVID-19. The assay was immunoSEQ multiplex PCR, and TCRdb's table has in-frame clones only and misses some. This sample has over 250,000 clones, with approximately 84% found just once. The specimen was peripheral blood. The receptors here all came from a human donor with COVID-19, enrolled during active disease. The donor label of this sample is uncertain.

This sequence joins TRBV7-9 and TRBJ1-5; D is possibly TRBD1 (5 bases). In germline, CDR1 is SEHNR, CDR2 FQNEAQ (reference sequence). The CDR3 consists of 14 residues. The germline V and J ends were trimmed by 5 bases and 3 bases, with 11 bases remaining between them. CDR3 nucleotides: TGTGCCAGCAGCCCCGCAGGGATCAATCAGCCCCAGCATTTT. It yields the protein CASSPAGINQPQHF. Variable domain in full (rest from reference TRBV7-9 and TRBJ1-5): DTGVSQNPRHKITKRGQNVTFRCDPISEHNRLYWYRQTLGQGPEFLTYFQNEAQLEKSRLLSDRFSAERPKGSFSTLEIQRTEQGDSAMYLCASSPAGINQPQHFGDGTRLSIL.

In this sample, this clone turned up many times. The V call is TRBV18, the J call TRBJ1-2; D possibly corresponds to TRBD1 (5 bases). V shed 3 bases and J shed 0 bases, with 11 bases lying between them. Germline V gene data show CDR1 as KGHSH and CDR2 as LQKENI. The CDR3 consists of 15 residues. CDR3 amino acids: CASSPRTLSNYGYTF. In DNA, the CDR3 is TGTGCCAGCTCACCCCGGACACTCTCTAACTATGGCTACACCTTC.

The genes are TRBV28 and TRBJ1-4; TRBD1 matches 10 bases. CDR3 length: 15 residues. Germline CDR1 and CDR2: MDHEN and SYDVKM. V dropped 5 bases and J dropped 5; count of bases not matched to a gene: 5. CDR3 amino acids: CASSPPGQGNEKLFF. The CDR3 region has the DNA TGTGCCAGCAGTCCACCGGGACAGGGGAATGAAAAACTGTTTTTT.

CDR3 in DNA: TGTGCCAGCAGCTCGACAGGGGGTAAAGGACAGCCCCAGCATTTT. Its protein product is CASSSTGGKGQPQHF. The chain joins TRBV7-3 to TRBJ1-5; 9 bases are shared with TRBD1. CDR3 length equals 15 residues. Germline V CDR1 and CDR2: SGHTA, FQGTGA. J was trimmed by 7 bases and V by 4 bases; bases with no gene match: 8. Full variable domain (missing parts from reference TRBV7-3 and TRBJ1-5): GAGVSQTPSNKVTEKGKYVELRCDPISGHTALYWYRQSLGQGPEFLIYFQGTGAADDSGLPNDRFFAVRPEGSVSTLKIQRTERGDSAVYLCASSSTGGKGQPQHFGDGTRLSIL.

The chain recombines TRBV3-1 (or the pseudogene TRBV3-2) with TRBJ1-4; D remains unclear. The CDR3 loop spans 13 amino acids. The V gene lost 4 bases and the J gene lost 6 bases, with 9 bases spanning the gap. The V gene's germline CDR1 is LGHDT and CDR2 YNNKEL (reference sequence). This CDR3 is CASSPAADEKLFF. CDR3 coding DNA: TGTGCCAGCAGCCCTGCGGCGGATGAAAAACTGTTTTTT.

The chain employs TRBV10-3 and TRBJ2-5, with a possible D match to TRBD1 (5 bases). Germline V lookup: CDR1 ENHRY, CDR2 SYGVKD. With 5 bases removed from V and 2 bases from J, the gap between germline ends came to 9 bases. The length of the CDR3 is 13 residues. The CDR3 sequence: CAISPRQQETQYF. The CDR3 bases are TGTGCCATCAGTCCTCGACAGCAAGAGACCCAGTACTTC.

This clone has more than one count but fewer than ten. The chain links TRBV6-5 to TRBJ2-2; unclear D gene. V lost 7 bases, J lost 0 bases, and 9 bases lay in between. This CDR3 is 14 amino acids long. Germline V gives CDR1 MNHEY, CDR2 SVGAGI. The CDR3 DNA follows: TGTGCCAGCACTCGGTCGCCGAACACCGGGGAGCTGTTTTTT. Translating it yields CASTRSPNTGELFF.

The chain joins TRBV9 to TRBJ2-5; possibly TRBD1 for D (6 bases). Germline V gene data show CDR1 as SGDLS and CDR2 as YYNGEE. V was clipped by 0 bases and J by 2 bases, with 8 bases between them. This CDR3 contains 14 residues. The CDR3 coding sequence is TGTGCCAGCAGCGTAGCACAGGGTCAAGAGACCCAGTACTTC. Its protein product is CASSVAQGQETQYF.

This rearrangement joins TRBV18 to TRBJ2-1; D is perhaps TRBD2 (6 bases). The CDR3 covers 16 residues. Between the trimmed V and J ends, which lost 0 bases and 5 bases, there was a span of 14 bases. Germline-derived CDR1 and CDR2 are KGHSH and LQKENI. The CDR3, as DNA: TGTGCCAGCTCACCACCTCGGGGGATAGCCCACAATGAGCAGTTCTTC. Translated, it gives CASSPPRGIAHNEQFF.

The V gene is TRBV5-1, the J gene TRBJ1-4; D gene uncertain. There are 14 residues in the CDR3. Looked up from germline, CDR1 is SGHRS and CDR2 is YFSETQ. Between the trimmed V and J ends, which lost 4 bases and 4 bases, there was a span of 11 bases. The CDR3 sequence is CASSPLAVNEKLFF. The CDR3, as DNA: TGCGCCAGCAGCCCCCTAGCAGTTAATGAAAAACTGTTTTTT.

The genes are TRBV6-5 and TRBJ2-1, with 9 bases aligning to TRBD1. Germline trimming cut 8 bases from V and 10 bases from J; bases unmatched to any gene: 12. This CDR3 has 14 residues. Per the germline V gene, CDR1 is MNHEY and CDR2 is SVGAGI. The CDR3 DNA reads TGTGCCAGCTGGAGAACAGGGGGCGGACGGGAGCAGTTCTTC. Translation: CASWRTGGGREQFF.

The rearrangement uses TRBV30 and TRBJ2-1, with TRBD2 matching 8 bases. V shed 2 bases, J shed 10 bases, and the junction held 7 bases outside the gene matches. The germline V gene has CDR1 GTSNPN and CDR2 SVGIG (reference sequence). This CDR3 comprises 13 residues. CDR3 bases: TGTGCCTGGAGTTACGGCGGGAGGCGGGAGCAGTTCTTC. Translating it yields CAWSYGGRREQFF.

The rearrangement joins TRBV7-3 to TRBJ2-2, with 7 bases matching TRBD1. Germline V CDR1 and CDR2: SGHTA, FQGTGA. V dropped 5 bases and J dropped 1; count of bases not matched to a gene: 7. The CDR3 contains 16 residues. CDR3 nucleotides: TGTGCCAGCAGCCCCGACAGGGCCTTGAACACCGGGGAGCTGTTTTTT. It yields the protein CASSPDRALNTGELFF.

The V gene is TRBV12-3 or TRBV12-4, the J gene TRBJ2-1; D ambiguous. V was clipped by 5 bases and J by 6 bases, with 5 bases between them. This CDR3 comprises 11 residues. DNA of the CDR3: TGTGCCAGCAGTCTTAGCAATGAGCAGTTCTTC. As protein: CASSLSNEQFF.

This chain uses TRBV19 with TRBJ1-2, with 7 bases matching TRBD1. Germline V gene sequence: CDR1 LNHDA, CDR2 SQIVND (reference sequence). V was clipped by 4 bases and J by 3 bases; unmatched bases: 17. The CDR3 spans 18 residues. CDR3 sequence (DNA): TGTGCCAGTAGTAGAAAGGGGCCCGGGACAGAAGACTACTATGGCTACACCTTC. Translation: CASSRKGPGTEDYYGYTF.

CDR3 region: CASSLHRSSGELFF. For the CDR3, the DNA is TGTGCCAGCAGCTTACACAGGAGCTCCGGGGAGCTGTTTTTT. The chain carries TRBV7-2 and TRBJ2-2, with D possibly matching TRBD1 (5 bases). Germline V gene lookup returns CDR1 SGHTA and CDR2 FQGNSA. The CDR3 consists of 14 residues. V lost 2 bases and J lost 6, with 10 bases in between.

This rearrangement joins TRBV9 to TRBJ2-3, with 8 bases aligning to TRBD2. Germline CDR1 SGDLS, CDR2 YYNGEE. The CDR3 extends over 16 amino acids. Trimming cost V 4 bases and J 4 bases; bases outside gene matches: 11. CDR3 sequence (DNA): TGTGCCAGCAGCCCTAGGGACGGGAGGGAGGCAGATACGCAGTATTTT. It translates to CASSPRDGREADTQYF.

The chain carries TRBV5-6 and TRBJ2-1, with 9 bases matching TRBD2. The CDR3 sequence is 17 residues long. V gave up 4 bases and J gave up 0 bases; unmatched junction bases: 8. Germline V CDR1 and CDR2: SGHDT, YYEEEE. The CDR3: CASSRRLAVSSYNEQFF. Here the CDR3 DNA reads TGTGCCAGCAGCCGCAGACTAGCGGTAAGCTCCTACAATGAGCAGTTCTTC.

This clone was found once. The rearrangement uses TRBV28 and TRBJ1-1; D possibly corresponds to TRBD1 (5 bases). Trimming shortened V by 7 bases and J by 8 bases, and 20 bases separated the two germline ends. CDR1 is MDHEN and CDR2 is SYDVKM in the germline V gene. This CDR3 spans 14 amino acids. CDR3 nucleotide sequence: TGTGCCAGCACCCCAAGCCGGCAGGGCGGAGAAGCTTTCTTT. Translation gives CASTPSRQGGEAFF.

J is TRBJ2-5 and V is TRBV18, with D possibly TRBD2 on 5 matching bases. Germline lookup yields CDR1 KGHSH and CDR2 LQKENI. This CDR3 contains 15 residues. Trimming left V 1 base short and J 2 bases short, with 11 bases between. CDR3: CASSPLRGPQETQYF. Written as DNA, the CDR3 is TGTGCCAGCTCACCACTCCGAGGGCCTCAAGAGACCCAGTACTTC.